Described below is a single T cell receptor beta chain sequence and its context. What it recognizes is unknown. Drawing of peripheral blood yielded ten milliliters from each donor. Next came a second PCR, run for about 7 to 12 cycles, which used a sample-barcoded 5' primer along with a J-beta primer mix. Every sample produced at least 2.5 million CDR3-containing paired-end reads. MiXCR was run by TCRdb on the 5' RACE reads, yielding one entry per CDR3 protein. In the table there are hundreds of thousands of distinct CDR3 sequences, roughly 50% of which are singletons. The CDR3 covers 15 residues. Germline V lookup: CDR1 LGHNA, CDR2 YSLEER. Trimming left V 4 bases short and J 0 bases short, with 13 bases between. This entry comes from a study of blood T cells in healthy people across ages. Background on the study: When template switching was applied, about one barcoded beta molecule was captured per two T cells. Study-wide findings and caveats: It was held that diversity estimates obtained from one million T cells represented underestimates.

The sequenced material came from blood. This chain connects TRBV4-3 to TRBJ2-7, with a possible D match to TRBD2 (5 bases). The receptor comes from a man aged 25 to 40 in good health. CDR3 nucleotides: TGCGCCAGCAGCCCCTCAGCGGCGAGCTCCTACGAGCAGTACTTC. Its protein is CASSPSAASSYEQYF.